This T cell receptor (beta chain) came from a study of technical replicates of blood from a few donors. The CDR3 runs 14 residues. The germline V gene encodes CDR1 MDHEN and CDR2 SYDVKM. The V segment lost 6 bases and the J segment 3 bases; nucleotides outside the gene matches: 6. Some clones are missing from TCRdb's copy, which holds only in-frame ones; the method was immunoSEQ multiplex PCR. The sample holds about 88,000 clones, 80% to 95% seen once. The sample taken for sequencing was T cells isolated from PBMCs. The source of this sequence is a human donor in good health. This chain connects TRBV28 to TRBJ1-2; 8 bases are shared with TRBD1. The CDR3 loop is CASRVGQGDYGYTF. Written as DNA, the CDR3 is TGTGCCAGCAGGGTAGGACAGGGCGACTATGGCTACACCTTC.